This TCR beta chain is from a study of blood T cell repertoires in COVID-19. The J segment lost 3 bases and the V segment lost 0 bases, leaving 4 bases of the junction unmatched. Germline values: CDR1 SGHRS, CDR2 YFSETQ. This CDR3 has 15 residues. Clones were sequenced by immunoSEQ multiplex PCR, and TCRdb holds only the in-frame ones, with some missing. The sample has about 130,000 clones, approximately 89% seen once. The clonotype originates from a man aged 45-60 years with acute or convalescent COVID-19. The rearrangement joins TRBV5-1 to TRBJ2-7, with 9 bases lining up with TRBD2. Material: peripheral blood. For the CDR3, the DNA is TGCGCCAGCAGCTTGGATGGGACTAGCATCTACGAGCAGTACTTC. It encodes CASSLDGTSIYEQYF.